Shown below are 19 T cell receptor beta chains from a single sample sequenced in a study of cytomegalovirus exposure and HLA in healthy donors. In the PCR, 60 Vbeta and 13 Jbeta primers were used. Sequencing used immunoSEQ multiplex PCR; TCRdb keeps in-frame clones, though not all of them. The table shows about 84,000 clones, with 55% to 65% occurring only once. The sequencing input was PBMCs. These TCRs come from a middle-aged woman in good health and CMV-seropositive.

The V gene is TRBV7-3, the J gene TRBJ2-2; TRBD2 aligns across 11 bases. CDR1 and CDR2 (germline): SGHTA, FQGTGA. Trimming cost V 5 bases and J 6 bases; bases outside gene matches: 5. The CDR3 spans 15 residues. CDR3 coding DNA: TGTGCCAGCAGCCTAGCGGGAGGAAGTTCCGGGGAGCTGTTTTTT. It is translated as CASSLAGGSSGELFF.

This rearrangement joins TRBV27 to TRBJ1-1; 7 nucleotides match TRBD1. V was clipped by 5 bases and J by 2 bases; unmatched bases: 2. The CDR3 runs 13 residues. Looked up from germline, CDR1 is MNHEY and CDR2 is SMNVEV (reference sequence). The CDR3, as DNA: TGTGCCAGCAGTCGGGACAGAAACACTGAAGCTTTCTTT. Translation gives CASSRDRNTEAFF.

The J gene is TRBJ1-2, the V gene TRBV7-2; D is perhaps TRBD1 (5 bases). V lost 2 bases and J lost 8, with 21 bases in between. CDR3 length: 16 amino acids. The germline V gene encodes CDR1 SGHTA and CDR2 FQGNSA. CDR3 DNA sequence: TGTGCCAGCAGCTTAAGGGACCGGCTCGGTGGAGGGGGCTACACCTTC. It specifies CASSLRDRLGGGGYTF.

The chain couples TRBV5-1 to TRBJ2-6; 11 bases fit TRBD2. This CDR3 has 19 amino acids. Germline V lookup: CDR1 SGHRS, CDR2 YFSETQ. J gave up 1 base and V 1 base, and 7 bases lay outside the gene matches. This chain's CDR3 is CASSLYSTSGSSGANVLTF. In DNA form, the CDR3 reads TGCGCCAGCAGCTTGTACTCTACTAGCGGGAGTTCTGGGGCCAACGTCCTGACTTTC.

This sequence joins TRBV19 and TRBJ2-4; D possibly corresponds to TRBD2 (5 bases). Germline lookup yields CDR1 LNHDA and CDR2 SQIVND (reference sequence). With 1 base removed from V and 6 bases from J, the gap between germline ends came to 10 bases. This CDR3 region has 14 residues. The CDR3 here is CASSIGGQSNIQYF. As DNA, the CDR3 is TGTGCCAGTAGTATAGGAGGGCAGTCAAACATTCAGTACTTC.

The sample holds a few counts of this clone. The CDR3: CASSSSTGVYEQYF. CDR3 nucleotides: TGTGCCAGCAGTTCAAGTACAGGGGTCTACGAGCAGTACTTC. This chain joins TRBV28 and TRBJ2-7, with 7 bases fitting TRBD1. V lost 4 bases and J lost 3; bases outside the gene matches: 6. The CDR3 extends over 14 amino acids. Germline V lookup: CDR1 MDHEN, CDR2 SYDVKM.

The CDR3: CASSLDAVLNTGELFF. The CDR3 region has the DNA TGCGCCAGCAGCTTGGATGCAGTCCTGAACACCGGGGAGCTGTTTTTT. This chain links TRBV5-1 with TRBJ2-2; D is unresolved. V lost 0 bases, J lost 1 base, and 10 bases lay in between. Germline lookup yields CDR1 SGHRS and CDR2 YFSETQ. The CDR3 sequence is 16 residues long. Combining the CDR3 with reference TRBV5-1 and TRBJ2-2 gives the whole variable domain KAGVTQTPRYLIKTRGQQVTLSCSPISGHRSVSWYQQTPGQGLQFLFEYFSETQRNKGNFPGRFSGRQFSNSRSEMNVSTLELGDSALYLCASSLDAVLNTGELFFGEGSRLTVL.

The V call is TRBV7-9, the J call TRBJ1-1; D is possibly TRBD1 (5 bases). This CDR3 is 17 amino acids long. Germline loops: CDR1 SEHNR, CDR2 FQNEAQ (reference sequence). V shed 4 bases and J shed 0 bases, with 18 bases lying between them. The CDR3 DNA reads TGTGCCAGCAGCTCAGTGGGCAGGGAAGGTTTGAACACTGAAGCTTTCTTT. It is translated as CASSSVGREGLNTEAFF.

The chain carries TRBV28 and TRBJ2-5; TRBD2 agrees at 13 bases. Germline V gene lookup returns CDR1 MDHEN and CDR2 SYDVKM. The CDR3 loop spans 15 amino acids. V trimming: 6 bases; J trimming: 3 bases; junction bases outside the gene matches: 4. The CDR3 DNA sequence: TGTGCCAGCAGCTTAGGGACTAGCGGGAAAGAGACCCAGTACTTC. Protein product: CASSLGTSGKETQYF.

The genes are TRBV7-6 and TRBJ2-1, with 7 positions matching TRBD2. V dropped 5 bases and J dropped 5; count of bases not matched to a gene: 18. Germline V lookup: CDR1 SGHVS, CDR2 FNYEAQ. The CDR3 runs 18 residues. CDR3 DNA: TGTGCCAGCAGCCCCGGGGGGACCCGTCCGGCTCCAAACAATGAGCAGTTCTTC. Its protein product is CASSPGGTRPAPNNEQFF.

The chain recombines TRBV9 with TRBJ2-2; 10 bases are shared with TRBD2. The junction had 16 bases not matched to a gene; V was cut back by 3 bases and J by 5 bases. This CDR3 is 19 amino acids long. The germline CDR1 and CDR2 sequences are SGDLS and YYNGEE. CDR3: CASSARTSGLLAGTGELFF. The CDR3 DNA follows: TGTGCCAGCAGCGCTAGGACTAGCGGACTTCTAGCCGGGACCGGGGAGCTGTTTTTT. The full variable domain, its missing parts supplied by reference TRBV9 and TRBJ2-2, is DSGVTQTPKHLITATGQRVTLRCSPRSGDLSVYWYQQSLDQGLQFLIQYYNGEERAKGNILERFSAQQFPDLHSELNLSSLELGDSALYFCASSARTSGLLAGTGELFFGEGSRLTVL.

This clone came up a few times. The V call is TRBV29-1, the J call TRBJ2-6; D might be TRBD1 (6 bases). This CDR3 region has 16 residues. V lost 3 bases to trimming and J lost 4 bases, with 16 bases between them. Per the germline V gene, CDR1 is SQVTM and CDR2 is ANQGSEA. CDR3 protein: CSVEDLGGRGANVLTF. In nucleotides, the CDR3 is TGCAGCGTTGAGGATCTAGGGGGTCGAGGGGCCAACGTCCTGACTTTC.

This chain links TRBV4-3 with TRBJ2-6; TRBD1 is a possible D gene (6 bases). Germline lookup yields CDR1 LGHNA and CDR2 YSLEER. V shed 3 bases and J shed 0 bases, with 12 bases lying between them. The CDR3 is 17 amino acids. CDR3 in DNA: TGCGCCAGCAGCCATACGAGGACAGCCTCTGGGGCCAACGTCCTGACTTTC. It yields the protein CASSHTRTASGANVLTF.

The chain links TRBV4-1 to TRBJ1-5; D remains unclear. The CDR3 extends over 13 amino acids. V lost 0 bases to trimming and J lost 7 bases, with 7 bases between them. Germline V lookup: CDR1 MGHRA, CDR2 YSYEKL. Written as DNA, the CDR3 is TGCGCCAGCAGCCAAGAGTCGCGACAGCCCCAGCATTTT. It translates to CASSQESRQPQHF.

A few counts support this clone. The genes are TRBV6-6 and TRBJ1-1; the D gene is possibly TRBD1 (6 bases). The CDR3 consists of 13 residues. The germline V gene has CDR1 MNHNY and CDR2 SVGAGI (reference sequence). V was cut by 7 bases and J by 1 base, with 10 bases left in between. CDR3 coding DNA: TGTGCCAGCACCCCGGGACAGAACACTGAAGCTTTCTTT. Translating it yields CASTPGQNTEAFF.

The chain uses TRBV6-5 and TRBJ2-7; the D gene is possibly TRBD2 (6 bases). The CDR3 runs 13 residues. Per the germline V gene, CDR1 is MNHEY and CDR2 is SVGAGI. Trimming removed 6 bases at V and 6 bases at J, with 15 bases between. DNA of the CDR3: TGTGCCAGCAGCCCCGTGGGAGGTCTCGAGCAGTACTTC. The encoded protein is CASSPVGGLEQYF.

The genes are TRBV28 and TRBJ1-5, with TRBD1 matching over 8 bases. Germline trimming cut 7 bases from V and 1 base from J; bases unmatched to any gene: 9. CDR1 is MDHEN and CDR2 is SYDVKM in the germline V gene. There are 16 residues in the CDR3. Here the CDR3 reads CASNGQGLGSNQPQHF. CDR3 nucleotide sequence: TGTGCCAGCAATGGACAGGGTTTAGGGAGCAATCAGCCCCAGCATTTT.

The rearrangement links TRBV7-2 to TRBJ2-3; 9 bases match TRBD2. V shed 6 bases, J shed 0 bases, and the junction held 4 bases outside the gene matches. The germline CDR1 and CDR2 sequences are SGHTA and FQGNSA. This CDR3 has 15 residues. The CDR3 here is CASRPSGISTDTQYF. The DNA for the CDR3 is TGTGCCAGCAGACCTAGCGGGATAAGCACAGATACGCAGTATTTT.

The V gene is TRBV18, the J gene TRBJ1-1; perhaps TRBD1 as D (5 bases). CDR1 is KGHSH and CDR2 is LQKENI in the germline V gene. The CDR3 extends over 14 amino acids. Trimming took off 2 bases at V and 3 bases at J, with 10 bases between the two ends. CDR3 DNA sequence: TGTGCCAGCTCACCAAGGGGTATGGACACTGAAGCTTTCTTT. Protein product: CASSPRGMDTEAFF.